The rows below give T cell receptor beta chains drawn from one sample of a study of T cells in Graves' hyperthyroidism and ophthalmopathy. TCRdb re-analysed the multiplex PCR reads in MiXCR, keeping a single row per CDR3 protein. The sample lists 360,000 or so distinct CDR3 sequences, over 12% occurring once. The sample consisted of blood. The receptors derive from a woman aged 55-75 years with Graves' ophthalmopathy. Both conserved end residues are part of each CDR3. D genes are given only for firm matches. Clone size is stated in some rows and not others, as once, few, many or a class when expanded.

clone_size d_call j_call v_call cdr3_nt cdr3_aa
- - TRBJ2-5 TRBV20-1 TGCAGTGCGCCCGAATTCCAAGAGACCCAGTACTTC CSAPEFQETQYF
many - TRBJ2-1 TRBV7-3 TGTGCCAGCAGCTTACTGGGAGGCTCCTACAATGAGCAGTTCTTC CASSLLGGSYNEQFF
many TRBD1 TRBJ1-1 TRBV29-1 TGCAGCGTTGAAGATACAGGGGGCATAAGTGAAGCTTTCTTT CSVEDTGGISEAFF
few TRBD1 TRBJ2-1 TRBV7-2 TGTGCCAGCAGCTTAGTAGGCGGACAGGCCAGCTTTAATGAGCAGTTCTTC CASSLVGGQASFNEQFF
few - TRBJ1-2 TRBV7-9 TGTGCCAGCAGCTCCATTAGGTATGGCTACACCTTC CASSSIRYGYTF
many - TRBJ1-1 TRBV5-6 TGTGCCAGCAGCTTGGCGGGAGAGAACACTGAAGCTTTCTTT CASSLAGENTEAFF
- TRBD1 TRBJ2-1 TRBV7-2 TGTGCCAGCAGCTTTGCAGGGGGCTCCTACGATGAGCAGTTCTTC CASSFAGGSYDEQFF
- TRBD2 TRBJ2-2 TRBV10-3 TGTGCCATCAGTGGGGGGGACATAGCGGGAGCCTACACCGGGGAGCTGTTTTTT CAISGGDIAGAYTGELFF
- - TRBJ1-5 TRBV19 TGTGCCAGTAGACCGGGGGGCATCGGCAATCAGCCCCAGCATTTT CASRPGGIGNQPQHF
many - TRBJ2-5 TRBV5-1 TGCGCCAGCAGCTTGGCAGTTGGGCGGGAGACCCAGTACTTC CASSLAVGRETQYF
- TRBD2 TRBJ2-4 TRBV12-3/TRBV12-4 TGTGCCAGCAGCCCCGGGGGGGGGACATCGGGCAAAAACATTCAGTACTTC CASSPGGGTSGKNIQYF
many TRBD2 TRBJ2-5 TRBV20-1 TGCAGTGCAAACCTAGCGGGAGGGCAAGAGACCCAGTACTTC CSANLAGGQETQYF
few - TRBJ2-7 TRBV19 TGTGCCAGTAGTATCCTGCTGACAGTCAGCTCCTACGAGCAGTACTTC CASSILLTVSSYEQYF
many - TRBJ2-3 TRBV18 TGTGCCAGCAGCCCGGGGGTAGCGGGCACAGATACGCAGTATTTT CASSPGVAGTDTQYF
many - TRBJ2-7 TRBV5-1 TGCGCCAGCGACTGGGGGGACAGGGTACTAGCGGAGGCGGTCGAGCAGTACTTC CASDWGDRVLAEAVEQYF
- TRBD2 TRBJ2-1 TRBV2 TGTGCCAGCACCGGGACTAGCGGGAGGGCCCCAGGGAATGAGCAGTTCTTC CASTGTSGRAPGNEQFF
many TRBD1 TRBJ2-1 TRBV20-1 TGCAGTGCTAGAATACAGGGGGGCTACAATGAGCAGTTCTTC CSARIQGGYNEQFF
many - TRBJ2-1 TRBV2 TGTGCCAGCAGGGCAGGACAGAGCTCCTACAATGAGCAGTTCTTC CASRAGQSSYNEQFF
many TRBD1 TRBJ2-1 TRBV3-1 TGTGCCAGCAGCTTTAGGACAGGCAGTGAGCAGTTCTTC CASSFRTGSEQFF
many TRBD2 TRBJ2-1 TRBV28 TGTGCCAGCAGTCATTTCGGGACTAGCGGGAGAAATGAGCAGTTCTTC CASSHFGTSGRNEQFF
few TRBD1 TRBJ2-5 TRBV19 TGTGCCAGTAGCATAGACAGGGTGGCAGTCACCCAGTACTTC CASSIDRVAVTQYF
many - TRBJ2-5 TRBV20-1 TGCAGTGCTAGGCCTCTGAGGATCCAAGAGACCCAGTACTTC CSARPLRIQETQYF
many - TRBJ1-5 TRBV30 TGTGCCTGGAGTTCCACGGGGGGTTTCGGCAATCAGCCCCAGCATTTT CAWSSTGGFGNQPQHF
- - TRBJ2-7 TRBV6-5 TGTGCCAGCAGTTACTCCCCGGGCCGCTCCTACGAGCAGTACTTC CASSYSPGRSYEQYF
few - TRBJ2-2 TRBV5-1 TGCGCCGGCAGCCTCGTCACAGGGATCAACACCGGGGAGCTGTTTTTT CAGSLVTGINTGELFF
many - TRBJ2-3 TRBV12-3/TRBV12-4 TGTGCCAGCAGTGTCAGACGGGACTTTCGCACAGATACGCAGTATTTT CASSVRRDFRTDTQYF
few - TRBJ2-3 TRBV9 TGTGCCAGCAGCGTAGAGGAAGGAGGGGATAGGGATACGCAGTATTTT CASSVEEGGDRDTQYF
many - TRBJ1-2 TRBV11-2 TGTGCCAGCAGCTATCCAGTATCCGGGACACCCTATGGCTACACCTTC CASSYPVSGTPYGYTF
many TRBD1 TRBJ2-1 TRBV24-1 TGTGCCACCAGTGATGCCTCCGAGGACAGGGGCCCCGACAATGAGCAGTTCTTC CATSDASEDRGPDNEQFF
- - TRBJ2-5 TRBV6-2/TRBV6-3 TGTGCCAGCAGTTTAGGATTGGGCGGTATTGGAGAGACCCAGTACTTC CASSLGLGGIGETQYF
many TRBD2 TRBJ2-1 TRBV9 TGTGCCAGCAGCGTAGCTTATAGGACTAGCGGGACTGGTGAGCAGTTCTTC CASSVAYRTSGTGEQFF
many TRBD1 TRBJ1-5 TRBV7-2 TGTGCCAGCAGCCGGGAGGGGGCAAGCAATCAGCCCCAGCATTTT CASSREGASNQPQHF
many - TRBJ2-3 TRBV11-3 TGTGCCAGCAGCTTCCCTGACGATACGCAGTATTTT CASSFPDDTQYF
many TRBD2 TRBJ2-5 TRBV7-9 TGTGCCAGCAGCGGTTTCCCGGGGGGACTCCAAGAGACCCAGTACTTC CASSGFPGGLQETQYF
many - TRBJ2-7 TRBV12-3/TRBV12-4 TGTGCCGGCAGAGCCGGGACTGGCGTCCCCTACGAGCAGTACTTC CAGRAGTGVPYEQYF
- TRBD1 TRBJ1-1 TRBV28 TGTGCCAGCAGTTTAACACAGGGGGACACTGAAGCTTTCTTT CASSLTQGDTEAFF
- - TRBJ2-1 TRBV29-1 TGCAGTATACGAAACTTGAATGAGCAGTTCTTC CSIRNLNEQFF
- - TRBJ1-2 TRBV4-2 TGTGCCAGCAGCCAACCTGACAGGACGAACTATGGCTACACCTTC CASSQPDRTNYGYTF
few - TRBJ2-7 TRBV10-3 TGTGCCATCAGTGAGTCTTTCTACACGGTGGACTACGAGCAGTACTTC CAISESFYTVDYEQYF
few - TRBJ2-2 TRBV7-3 TGTGCCAGCAGCTTAACGTTGGCTACCTTGGGCGGGGAGCTGTTTTTT CASSLTLATLGGELFF
- TRBD2 TRBJ2-2 TRBV27 TGTGCCAGCAGTTCCAACGGGGGGAGGGCCAACACCGGGGAGCTGTTTTTT CASSSNGGRANTGELFF
- - TRBJ1-6 TRBV28 TGTGCCAGCATCCTGGGAGGATTTCGGAATTCACCCCTCCACTTT CASILGGFRNSPLHF
- TRBD2 TRBJ2-2 TRBV11-2 TGTGCCAGCAGCTCCGGGGCTAGCGGCCTCACCGGGGAGCTGTTTTTT CASSSGASGLTGELFF
few - TRBJ1-6 TRBV20-1 TGCAGTGCTAGGGGCTCTCAGGGGTACAGCTCCTATAATTCACCCCTCCACTTT CSARGSQGYSSYNSPLHF
- - TRBJ2-2 TRBV4-1 TGCGCCAGCAGCCAAGGGACCACGAGAGACACCGGGGAGCTGTTTTTT CASSQGTTRDTGELFF
few - TRBJ2-1 TRBV12-5 TGTGCTAGTGGTTTAGGGACAACCAATGAGCAGTTCTTC CASGLGTTNEQFF
many TRBD2 TRBJ2-7 TRBV9 TGTGCCAGCAGCCCCAGACTAGCGGGAGTAGACGAGCAGTACTTC CASSPRLAGVDEQYF
many TRBD2 TRBJ2-1 TRBV10-3 TGTGCCATCAGTGAGAGGGCGGGAGGATCCAATGAGCAGTTCTTC CAISERAGGSNEQFF
- TRBD1 TRBJ1-5 TRBV14 TGTGCCAGCAGCGACGGACAGGGACAGCCCCAGCATTTT CASSDGQGQPQHF
few TRBD1 TRBJ1-6 TRBV20-1 TGCAGTGCTAGAGATGTTGGACAGGGACGGAATTCACCCCTCCACTTT CSARDVGQGRNSPLHF
many TRBD2 TRBJ2-7 TRBV28 TGTGCCAGCAGTTCCAGACTAGCGGGAGGCGGGTACGAGCAGTACTTC CASSSRLAGGGYEQYF
- TRBD1 TRBJ2-6 TRBV30 TGTGCCTGGACCTTAAGGGGGCCTGGGGCCAACGTCCTGACTTTC CAWTLRGPGANVLTF
many - TRBJ2-3 TRBV30 TGTGCCTGGAGTGTACTCGCGGGAGATACGCAGTATTTT CAWSVLAGDTQYF
few TRBD1 TRBJ1-5 TRBV6-2/TRBV6-3 TGTGCCAGCACTAGGACAGGAAAAAATCAGCCCCAGCATTTT CASTRTGKNQPQHF